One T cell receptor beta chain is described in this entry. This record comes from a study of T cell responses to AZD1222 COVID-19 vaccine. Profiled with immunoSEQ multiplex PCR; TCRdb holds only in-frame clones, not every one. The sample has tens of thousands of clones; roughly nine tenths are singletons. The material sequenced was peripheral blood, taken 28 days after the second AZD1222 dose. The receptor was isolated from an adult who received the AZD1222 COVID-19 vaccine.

CDR3 in amino acids: CASSLQGRTEAFF. Written as DNA, the CDR3 is TGCGCCAGCAGCCTACAGGGGCGGACTGAAGCTTTCTTT. This rearrangement joins TRBV5-1 to TRBJ1-1; 7 bases are a match to TRBD1. Trimming cost V 4 bases and J 5 bases; bases outside gene matches: 5. The CDR3 has 13 residues. CDR1 and CDR2 (germline): SGHRS, YFSETQ.